The TCR beta chain under discussion was sequenced for a study of shared clonotypes between healthy human individuals (dated by TCRdb to 2018 to 2021). With regard to the full study: The cohort comprised a couple of women and a few men aged 18 to 49 years. The study deeply sequenced blood TCR repertoires of five healthy adults to estimate repertoire size and the extent of clonotype sharing between individuals. For each donor, CD4 naive and CD4 memory were each run on three plates, CD8 naive on two plates, and CD8 memory on one plate. Leukapheresis yielded between about 0.94 and 8.9 billion PBMCs per donor. Different laboratories and diverse techniques were used to prepare libraries and sequence TCR repertoires, to increase sequencing depth and limit assay-specific biases. Paper-wide results and their limitations: Compared with non-shared clonotypes, clonotypes shared by all four sorted-subset donors had higher generation probabilities. Rarefaction of sorted-subset datasets indicated incomplete sequencing despite the large sequencing depth. Pairwise subsampling indicated that sequencing depth was expected to affect the degree of clonotype sharing among donors. Sampling was limited to blood, and TCR repertoires in tissue likely differ from TCR repertoires in blood. Naive subsets generally had larger estimated clonotype richness than memory subsets did. When a handful of donors were compared, the shared fraction of clonotypes was 5% to 6.5% for naive CD4, less than 4% for naive CD8, 2% to 2.5% for memory CD4, and 0.35% to 0.5% for memory CD8. Because the study included a small number of donors, the genetic and exposure-history diversity represented was limited.

The donors were healthy, HIV-negative adults who had no recently reported acute infections or vaccinations. All donors were Caucasian adults living in Nashville, Tennessee, USA. CD4+ T cells were enriched through magnetic negative selection, after which naive cells were positively selected on CD45RA and the remaining negative fraction served as the memory subset. After blood collection by leukapheresis, PBMCs were isolated using Ficoll-Histopaque density gradient centrifugation and then cryopreserved in the vapor phase of liquid nitrogen. Purity and quantity of every magnetically sorted T cell population were checked by analytical flow cytometry. Genomic DNA was isolated from every sorted fraction and measured by UV absorbance on a Nanodrop 2000c. From the cysteine through the phenylalanine, the CDR3 covers 12 amino acids. Left in the record is the CDR3 DNA by itself, 36 bases read in frame from the first base. Relative to germline, V is 1 base shorter and J is 6 bases shorter, with 6 bases between their ends. CDR1 and CDR2 are read off the germline V gene as MNHNS and SASEGT.

Using the deep immunoSEQ assay, multiplex PCR amplified TCR CDR3 regions from genomic DNA. Extracted genomic DNA from each cell subset was spread evenly across all wells of several immunoSEQ 96-well plates, with each plate serving as a replicate. For sorted subsets, each replicate PCR was loaded with about 0.2 ug genomic DNA, equivalent to approximately 27,000 T cell genomes. Purified libraries were quantified with a Qubit 3.0 fluorometer, sized on a Bioanalyzer 2100, and re-quantified with the KAPA Library Quantification kit. Every immunoSEQ 96-well plate was sequenced on a dedicated single-read 150-cycle Illumina NextSeq 550 flow cell. On the authors' methods: Because the immunoSEQ output included only junctional sequences and no quality scores, the filtering could not be the same as the filtering used for full-length reads. To assign V/J genes and CDR3, sequences were annotated against IMGT germline references using PyIR, a Python wrapper for IgBLAST v1.9. Reads with weak V/J assignments (E-value above 1e-6), missing CDR3, stop codons, out-of-frame junctions, or ambiguous translated residues were removed. V3J clonotypes were defined as sequences sharing the same inferred V gene, J gene, and CDR3 amino acid sequence. Percentage overlap between repertoires was computed as shared unique clonotypes divided by the size of the smaller repertoire. Richness of each repertoire was evaluated using RTK rarefaction, the Chao1 estimator, and Recon v2.1 estimates of unobserved clonotypes. Generation probabilities were computed with OLGA for all TCRbeta clonotypes obtained by the gDNA method from several donors. TCRdb carries this immuneACCESS record with in-frame sequences only. Its versions omit some clonotypes, under half of them owing to an unresolved V gene in the studies checked, with the rest unexplained. V, J and clone size are taken as reported in that table, and D and trimming were inferred from the DNA itself. The sample records some 1,400,000 clones, around 97% of which are singletons. 1.2% of the sample is in the top ten clones.

Note on this clone: The target of this receptor is not known. No base quality information exists; no much larger clone differs at one position.

Sequenced input: naive CD4+ T cells sorted from blood. Sample cell subset or site, as interpreted from the label and publication: CD45RA+ positively selected. The chain was built from TRBV6-1 and TRBJ1-2; the D gene cannot be named for sure. The clonotype comes from a man between 25 and 39 years old in good health. Here is the DNA: TGTGCCAGCAGTGAAGGGTACCATGGCTACACCTTC. Translated, it gives CASSEGYHGYTF.